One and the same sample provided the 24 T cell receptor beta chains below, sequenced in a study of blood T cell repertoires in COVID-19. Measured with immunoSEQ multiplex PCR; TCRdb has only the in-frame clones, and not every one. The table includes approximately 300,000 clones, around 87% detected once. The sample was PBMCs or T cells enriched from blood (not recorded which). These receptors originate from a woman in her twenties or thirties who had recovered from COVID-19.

CDR3 in amino acids: CASSQIYYRTSGDHEQFF. In nucleotides, the CDR3 is TGTGCCAGCAGCCAGATCTATTATCGGACTAGCGGGGACCATGAGCAGTTCTTC. The V and J genes are TRBV3-1 (or the pseudogene TRBV3-2) and TRBJ2-1, with 12 bases that match TRBD2. The CDR3 spans 18 residues. CDR1 is LGHDT, CDR2 YNNKEL, per germline (reference sequence). Trimming took 3 bases from V and 8 from J; bases not matched to a gene: 14.

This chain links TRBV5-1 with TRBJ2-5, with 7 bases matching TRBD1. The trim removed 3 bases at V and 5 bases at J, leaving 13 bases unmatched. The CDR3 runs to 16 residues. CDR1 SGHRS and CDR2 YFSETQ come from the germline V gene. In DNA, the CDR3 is TGCGCCAGCAGCTCGGGACAGCCATCACTGGGCGAGACCCAGTACTTC. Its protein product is CASSSGQPSLGETQYF.

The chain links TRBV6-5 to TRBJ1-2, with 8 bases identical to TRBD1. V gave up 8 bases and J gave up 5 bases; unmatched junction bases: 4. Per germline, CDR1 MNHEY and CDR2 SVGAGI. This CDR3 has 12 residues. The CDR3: CASGGDRYGYTF. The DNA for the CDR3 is TGTGCCAGCGGGGGGGACAGGTATGGCTACACCTTC.

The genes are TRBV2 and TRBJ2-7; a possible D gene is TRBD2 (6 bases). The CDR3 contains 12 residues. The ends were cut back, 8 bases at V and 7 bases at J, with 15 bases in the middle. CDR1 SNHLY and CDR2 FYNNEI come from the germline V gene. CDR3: CASREISEEQYF. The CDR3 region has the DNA TGTGCCAGCCGGGAGATATCGGAGGAGCAGTACTTC.

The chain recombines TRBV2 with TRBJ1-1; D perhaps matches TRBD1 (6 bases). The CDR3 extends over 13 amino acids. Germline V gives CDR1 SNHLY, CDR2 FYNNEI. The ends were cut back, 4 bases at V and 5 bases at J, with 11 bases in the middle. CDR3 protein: CASSGQGITEAFF. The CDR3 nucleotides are TGTGCCAGCAGTGGTCAGGGGATTACTGAAGCTTTCTTT. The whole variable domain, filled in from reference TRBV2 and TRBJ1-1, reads EPEVTQTPSHQVTQMGQEVILRCVPISNHLYFYWYRQILGQKVEFLVSFYNNEISEKSEIFDDQFSVERPDGSNFTLKIRSTKLEDSAMYFCASSGQGITEAFFGQGTRLTVV.

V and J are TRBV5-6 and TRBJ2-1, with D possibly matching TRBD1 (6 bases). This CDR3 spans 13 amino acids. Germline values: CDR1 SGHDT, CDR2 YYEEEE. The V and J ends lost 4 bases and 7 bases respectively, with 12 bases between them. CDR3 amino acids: CASSPLQGNEQFF. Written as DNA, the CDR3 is TGTGCCAGCAGCCCTTTACAGGGAAATGAGCAGTTCTTC.

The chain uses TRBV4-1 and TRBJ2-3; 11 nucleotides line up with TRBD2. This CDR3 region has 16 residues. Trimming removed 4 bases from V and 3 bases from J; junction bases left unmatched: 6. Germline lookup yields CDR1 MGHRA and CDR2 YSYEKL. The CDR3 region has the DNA TGCGCCAGCAGCCTTCCTAGCGGGGGGTCGACAGATACGCAGTATTTT. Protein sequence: CASSLPSGGSTDTQYF.

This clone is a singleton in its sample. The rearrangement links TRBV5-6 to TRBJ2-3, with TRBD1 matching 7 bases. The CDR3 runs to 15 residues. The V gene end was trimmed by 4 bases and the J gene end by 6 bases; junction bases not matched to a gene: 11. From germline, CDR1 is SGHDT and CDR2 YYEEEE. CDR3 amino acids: CASSPTGNLGDTQYF. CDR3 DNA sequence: TGTGCCAGCAGCCCGACAGGGAATCTAGGGGATACGCAGTATTTT.

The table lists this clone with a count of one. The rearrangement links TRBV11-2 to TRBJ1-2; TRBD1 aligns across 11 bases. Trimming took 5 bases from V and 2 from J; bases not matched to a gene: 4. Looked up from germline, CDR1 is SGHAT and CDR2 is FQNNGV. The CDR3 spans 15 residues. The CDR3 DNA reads TGTGCCAGCAGCACAAGGGACAGGGGGAACTATGGCTACACCTTC. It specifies CASSTRDRGNYGYTF.

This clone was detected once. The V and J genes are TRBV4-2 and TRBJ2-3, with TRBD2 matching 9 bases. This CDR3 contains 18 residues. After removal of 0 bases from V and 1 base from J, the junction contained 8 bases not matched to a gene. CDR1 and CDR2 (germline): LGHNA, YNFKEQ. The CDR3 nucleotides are TGTGCCAGCAGCCAAGACCAAGGCGAGCGGGGGGGCACAGATACGCAGTATTTT. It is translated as CASSQDQGERGGTDTQYF.

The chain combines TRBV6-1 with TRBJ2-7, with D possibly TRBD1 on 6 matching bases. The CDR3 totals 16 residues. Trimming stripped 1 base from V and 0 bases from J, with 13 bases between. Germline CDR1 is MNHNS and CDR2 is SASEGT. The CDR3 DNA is TGTGCCAGCAGTGAAGAGATAACAGGGAGCTCCTACGAGCAGTACTTC. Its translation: CASSEEITGSSYEQYF.

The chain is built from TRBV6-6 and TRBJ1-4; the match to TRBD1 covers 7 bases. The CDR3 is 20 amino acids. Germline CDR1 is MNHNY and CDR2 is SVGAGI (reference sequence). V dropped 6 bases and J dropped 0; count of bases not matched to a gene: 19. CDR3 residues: CASSRHSLGTVPSTNEKLFF. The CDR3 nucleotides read TGTGCCAGCAGCCGCCATAGCCTTGGGACAGTTCCGTCAACTAATGAAAAACTGTTTTTT.

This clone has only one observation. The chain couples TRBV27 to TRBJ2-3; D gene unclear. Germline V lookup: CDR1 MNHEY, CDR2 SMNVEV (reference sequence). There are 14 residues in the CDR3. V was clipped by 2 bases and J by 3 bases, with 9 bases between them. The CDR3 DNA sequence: TGTGCCAGCAGTTTACTCCTACCAACAGATACGCAGTATTTT. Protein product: CASSLLLPTDTQYF.

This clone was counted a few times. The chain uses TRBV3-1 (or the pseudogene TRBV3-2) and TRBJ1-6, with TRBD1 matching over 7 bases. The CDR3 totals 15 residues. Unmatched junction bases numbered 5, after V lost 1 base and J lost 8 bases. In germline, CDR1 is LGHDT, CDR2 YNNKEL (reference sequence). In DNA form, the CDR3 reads TGTGCCAGCAGCCAAGTCCTAACAGGGGATTCACCCCTCCACTTT. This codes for CASSQVLTGDSPLHF.

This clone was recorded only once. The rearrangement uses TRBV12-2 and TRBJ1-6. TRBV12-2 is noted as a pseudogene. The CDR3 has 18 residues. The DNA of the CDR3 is TGTGCAAGTCGCTTAGGCACCCCTCCCAGCGCGGGGCTTTTACCCCTCCACTTT. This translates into CASRLGTPPSAGLLPLHF.

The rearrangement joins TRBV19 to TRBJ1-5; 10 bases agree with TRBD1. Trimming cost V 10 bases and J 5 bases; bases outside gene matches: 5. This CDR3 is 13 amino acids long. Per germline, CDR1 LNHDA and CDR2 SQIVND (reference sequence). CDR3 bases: TGTGCCACCTCCGGGACAGGGGATCAGCCCCAGCATTTT. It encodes CATSGTGDQPQHF.

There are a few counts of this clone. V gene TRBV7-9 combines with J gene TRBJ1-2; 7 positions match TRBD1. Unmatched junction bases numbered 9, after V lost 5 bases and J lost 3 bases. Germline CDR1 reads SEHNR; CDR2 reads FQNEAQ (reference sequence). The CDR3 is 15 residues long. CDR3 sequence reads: CASSPDTGEDYGYTF. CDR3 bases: TGTGCCAGCAGCCCCGATACAGGGGAGGACTATGGCTACACCTTC. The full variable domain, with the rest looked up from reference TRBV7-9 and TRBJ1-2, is DTGVSQNPRHKITKRGQNVTFRCDPISEHNRLYWYRQTLGQGPEFLTYFQNEAQLEKSRLLSDRFSAERPKGSFSTLEIQRTEQGDSAMYLCASSPDTGEDYGYTFGSGTRLTVV.

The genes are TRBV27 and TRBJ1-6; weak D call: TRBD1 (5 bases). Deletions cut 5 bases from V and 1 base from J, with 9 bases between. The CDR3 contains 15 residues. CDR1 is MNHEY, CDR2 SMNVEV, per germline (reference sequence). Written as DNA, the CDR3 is TGTGCCAGCAGTACCTCAGGGTCCTATAATTCACCCCTCCACTTT. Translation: CASSTSGSYNSPLHF.

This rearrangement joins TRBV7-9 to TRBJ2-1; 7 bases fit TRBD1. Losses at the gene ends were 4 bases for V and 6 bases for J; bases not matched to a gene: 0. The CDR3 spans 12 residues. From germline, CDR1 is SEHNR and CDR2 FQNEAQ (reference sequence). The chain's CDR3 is CASSWDSNEQFF. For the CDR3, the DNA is TGTGCCAGCAGCTGGGACAGCAATGAGCAGTTCTTC.

CDR3 loop: CASSDLAGDYNEQFF. The DNA of the CDR3 is TGTGCCAGCAGCGATCTAGCGGGGGACTACAATGAGCAGTTCTTC. This chain uses TRBV6-5 with TRBJ2-1; TRBD2 aligns across 10 bases. V trimming: 6 bases; J trimming: 3 bases; junction bases outside the gene matches: 5. Germline V gene data show CDR1 as MNHEY and CDR2 as SVGAGI. The CDR3 has 15 amino acids.

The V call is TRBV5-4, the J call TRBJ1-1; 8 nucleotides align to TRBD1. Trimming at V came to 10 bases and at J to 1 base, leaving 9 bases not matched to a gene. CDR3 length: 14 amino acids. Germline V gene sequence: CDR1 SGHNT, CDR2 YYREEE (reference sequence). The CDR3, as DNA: TGTGCCTCCAGGGGGGGGACAGGGAACACTGAAGCTTTCTTT. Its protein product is CASRGGTGNTEAFF.

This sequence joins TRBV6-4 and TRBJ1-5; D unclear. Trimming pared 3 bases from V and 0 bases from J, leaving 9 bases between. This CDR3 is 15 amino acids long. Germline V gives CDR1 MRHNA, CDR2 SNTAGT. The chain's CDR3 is CASSELRDSNQPQHF. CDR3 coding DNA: TGTGCCAGCAGTGAATTGCGGGATAGCAATCAGCCCCAGCATTTT.

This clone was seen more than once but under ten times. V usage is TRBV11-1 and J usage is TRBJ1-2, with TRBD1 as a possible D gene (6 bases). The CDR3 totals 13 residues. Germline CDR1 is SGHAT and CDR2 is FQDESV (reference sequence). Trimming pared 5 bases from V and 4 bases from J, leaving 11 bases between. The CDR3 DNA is TGTGCCAGCAGCCGCCCGGACAGCTATGGCTACACCTTC. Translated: CASSRPDSYGYTF.

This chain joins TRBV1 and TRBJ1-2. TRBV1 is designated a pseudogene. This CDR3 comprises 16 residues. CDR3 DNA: TGCACCAGCAGCCAAGATAGCGGCCGTACGGTGCCTGGCTACACCTTC. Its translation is CTSSQDSGRTVPGYTF.